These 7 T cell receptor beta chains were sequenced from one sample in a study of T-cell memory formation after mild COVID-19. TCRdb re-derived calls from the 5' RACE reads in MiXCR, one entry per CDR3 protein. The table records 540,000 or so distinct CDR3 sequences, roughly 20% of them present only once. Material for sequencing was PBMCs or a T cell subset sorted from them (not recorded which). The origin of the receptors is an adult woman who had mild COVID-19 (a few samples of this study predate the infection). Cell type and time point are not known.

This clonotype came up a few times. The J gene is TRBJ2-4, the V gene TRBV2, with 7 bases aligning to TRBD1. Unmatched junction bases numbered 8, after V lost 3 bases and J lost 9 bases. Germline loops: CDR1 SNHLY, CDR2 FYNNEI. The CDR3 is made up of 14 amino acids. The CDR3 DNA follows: TGTGCCAGCAGTGAGCGTGACAGGGTATTCATTCAGTACTTC. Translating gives CASSERDRVFIQYF. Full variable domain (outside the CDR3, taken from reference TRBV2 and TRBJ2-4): EPEVTQTPSHQVTQMGQEVILRCVPISNHLYFYWYRQILGQKVEFLVSFYNNEISEKSEIFDDQFSVERPDGSNFTLKIRSTKLEDSAMYFCASSERDRVFIQYFGAGTRLSVL.

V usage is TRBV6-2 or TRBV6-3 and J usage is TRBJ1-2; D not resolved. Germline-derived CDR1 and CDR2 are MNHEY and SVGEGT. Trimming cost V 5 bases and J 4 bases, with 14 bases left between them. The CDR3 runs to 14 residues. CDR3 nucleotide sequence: TGTGCCAGCAGTCCGGGGAACCTACCCTATGGCTACACCTTC. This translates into CASSPGNLPYGYTF.

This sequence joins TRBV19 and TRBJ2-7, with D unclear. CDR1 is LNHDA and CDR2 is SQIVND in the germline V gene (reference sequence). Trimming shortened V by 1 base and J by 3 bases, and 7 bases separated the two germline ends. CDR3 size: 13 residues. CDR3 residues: CASSIGPGYEQYF. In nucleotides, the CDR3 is TGTGCCAGTAGTATAGGTCCGGGCTACGAGCAGTACTTC.

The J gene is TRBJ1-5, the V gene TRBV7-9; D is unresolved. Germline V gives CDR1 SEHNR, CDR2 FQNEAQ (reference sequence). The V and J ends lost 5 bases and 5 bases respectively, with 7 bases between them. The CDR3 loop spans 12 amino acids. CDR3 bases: TGTGCCAGCAGCGGACGAGATCAGCCCCAGCATTTT. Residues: CASSGRDQPQHF.

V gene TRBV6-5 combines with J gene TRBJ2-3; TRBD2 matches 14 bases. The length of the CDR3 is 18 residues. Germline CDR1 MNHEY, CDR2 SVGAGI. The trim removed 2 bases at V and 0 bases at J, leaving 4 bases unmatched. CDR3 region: CASSYVGLAGASTDTQYF. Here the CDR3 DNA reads TGTGCCAGCAGTTACGTGGGACTAGCGGGAGCTAGCACAGATACGCAGTATTTT.

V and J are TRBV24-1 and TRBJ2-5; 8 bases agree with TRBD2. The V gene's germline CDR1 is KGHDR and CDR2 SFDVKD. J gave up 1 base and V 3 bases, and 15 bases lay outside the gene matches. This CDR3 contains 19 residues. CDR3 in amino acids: CATSDDDGPREGFQETQYF. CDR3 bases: TGTGCCACCAGTGATGACGATGGGCCACGGGAGGGTTTCCAAGAGACCCAGTACTTC.

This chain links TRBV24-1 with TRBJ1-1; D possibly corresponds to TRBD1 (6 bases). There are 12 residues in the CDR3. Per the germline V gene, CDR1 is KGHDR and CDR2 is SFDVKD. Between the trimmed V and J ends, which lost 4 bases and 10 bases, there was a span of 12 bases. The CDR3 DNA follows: TGTGCCACCAGTGACGACATAGGGGGAGCTTTCTTT. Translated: CATSDDIGGAFF.